This paragraph covers one T cell receptor beta chain sequence. V lost 2 bases, J lost 6 bases, and 11 bases lay in between. Germline V lookup: CDR1 SGHRS, CDR2 YFSETQ. This CDR3 has 14 residues. This entry comes from a study of cytomegalovirus exposure and HLA in healthy donors. PCR was performed using 60 Vbeta and 13 Jbeta primers. Assay: immunoSEQ multiplex PCR; the TCRdb copy retains only in-frame clones and omits some. The sample yields 150,000 to 200,000 clones, 75% to 80% seen once. The sequencing input was PBMCs. The V and J genes are TRBV5-1 and TRBJ2-2, with D possibly matching TRBD2 (6 bases). This TCR derives from a man in his forties or fifties in good health and CMV-seropositive. CDR3 sequence reads: CASSFAGPPGELFF. CDR3 coding DNA: TGCGCCAGCAGCTTCGCGGGGCCCCCCGGGGAGCTGTTTTTT.